What follows are 22 T cell receptor beta chains derived from one specimen sequenced in a study of technical replicates of blood from a few donors. Assay: immunoSEQ multiplex PCR; the TCRdb copy retains only in-frame clones and omits some. The profile shows 100,000 or so clones, 95% to 96% of them singletons. Sequences were obtained from T cells isolated from PBMCs. The receptors shown here come from a human donor in good health.

The chain carries TRBV13 and TRBJ2-7; tentative D call: TRBD1 (5 bases). Trimming removed 2 bases from V and 4 bases from J, with 9 bases in between. Germline V CDR1 and CDR2: PRHDT, FYEKMQ (reference sequence). The CDR3 sequence is 13 residues long. CDR3 in amino acids: CASSLQDNYEQYF. In DNA, the CDR3 is TGTGCCAGCAGCTTACAGGACAATTACGAGCAGTACTTC.

The genes are TRBV5-4 and TRBJ2-7, with a possible D match to TRBD2 (5 bases). The CDR3 has 15 residues. CDR1 and CDR2 from the germline V gene are SGHNT and YYREEE (reference sequence). The V end lost 4 bases, the J end lost 0 bases, and 14 bases lay between the germline ends. The CDR3 nucleotides read TGTGCCAGCAGCCTGGACCTTGGGAGCTCCTACGAGCAGTACTTC. Protein sequence: CASSLDLGSSYEQYF.

The V gene is TRBV5-6, the J gene TRBJ1-4, with D tentatively TRBD1 (6 bases). There are 15 residues in the CDR3. Trimming took 4 bases from V and 8 from J, leaving 18 bases between them. Germline lookup yields CDR1 SGHDT and CDR2 YYEEEE. The CDR3 DNA follows: TGTGCCAGCAGCCCAGCAGGGGCCCTGGGGGAAAAACTGTTTTTT. Its translation is CASSPAGALGEKLFF. Drawing the rest from reference TRBV5-6 and TRBJ1-4, the complete variable domain is DAGVTQSPTHLIKTRGQQVTLRCSPKSGHDTVSWYQQALGQGPQFIFQYYEEEERQRGNFPDRFSGHQFPNYSSELNVNALLLGDSALYLCASSPAGALGEKLFFGSGTQLSVL.

The chain joins TRBV7-9 to TRBJ1-5; TRBD1 matches at 10 bases. Germline V CDR1 and CDR2: SEHNR, FQNEAQ (reference sequence). The CDR3 contains 16 residues. V dropped 0 bases and J dropped 3; count of bases not matched to a gene: 2. The CDR3 reads CASSLAGTGVNQPQHF. The CDR3 DNA follows: TGTGCCAGCAGCTTAGCCGGGACAGGGGTCAATCAGCCCCAGCATTTT.

The chain links TRBV2 to TRBJ1-4; no clear D. Deletions cut 1 base from V and 3 bases from J, with 9 bases between. The V gene's germline CDR1 is SNHLY and CDR2 FYNNEI. The CDR3 is 15 residues long. The DNA for the CDR3 is TGTGCCAGCAGTGAAGGTCAGTCGTCTAATGAAAAACTGTTTTTT. It specifies CASSEGQSSNEKLFF.

V and J are TRBV9 and TRBJ1-4; 7 nucleotides agree with TRBD1. The CDR3 has 13 residues. Unmatched junction bases numbered 1, after V lost 0 bases and J lost 8 bases. Per germline, CDR1 SGDLS and CDR2 YYNGEE. Written as DNA, the CDR3 is TGTGCCAGCAGCGTAGACAGGGGCGAAAAACTGTTTTTT. As protein: CASSVDRGEKLFF.

The chain joins TRBV28 to TRBJ1-4, with 9 bases fitting TRBD1. The CDR3 loop spans 14 amino acids. Germline CDR1 MDHEN, CDR2 SYDVKM. Germline trimming cut 5 bases from V and 2 bases from J; bases unmatched to any gene: 0. The CDR3 DNA is TGTGCCAGCAGTGACAGGGGGACTAATGAAAAACTGTTTTTT. Its protein is CASSDRGTNEKLFF.

This rearrangement joins TRBV5-1 to TRBJ1-1; TRBD1 matches 9 bases. The V and J ends lost 3 bases and 4 bases, in that order; junction bases with no gene match: 7. Germline loops: CDR1 SGHRS, CDR2 YFSETQ. The CDR3 consists of 15 residues. Here the CDR3 reads CASSWGQGMATEAFF. CDR3 DNA: TGCGCCAGCAGCTGGGGACAGGGAATGGCCACTGAAGCTTTCTTT.

The chain links TRBV19 to TRBJ1-5; D not certain. The length of the CDR3 is 17 residues. Per germline, CDR1 LNHDA and CDR2 SQIVND (reference sequence). V was shortened by 3 bases and J by 0 bases, with 15 bases between the two germline ends. The CDR3, as DNA: TGTGCCAGTAGTATGGCTTGGAGTTCTCATAGCAATCAGCCCCAGCATTTT. This sequence encodes CASSMAWSSHSNQPQHF.

This clone was detected only once. The chain carries TRBV5-6 and TRBJ1-3, with D possibly being TRBD1 (5 bases). Germline CDR1 SGHDT, CDR2 YYEEEE. Deletions cut 1 base from V and 3 bases from J, with 14 bases between. The length of the CDR3 is 16 residues. The CDR3 sequence: CASSLSIQGYGNTIYF. In DNA, the CDR3 is TGTGCCAGCAGCTTGTCCATCCAGGGCTATGGAAACACCATATATTTT.

The chain links TRBV5-6 to TRBJ2-7, with 7 bases identical to TRBD1. The CDR3 has 12 residues. The germline gives CDR1 SGHDT, CDR2 YYEEEE. Trimming cost V 4 bases and J 6 bases; bases outside gene matches: 4. The CDR3 DNA reads TGTGCCAGCAGCGTATACAGGGGCGAGCAGTACTTC. It translates to CASSVYRGEQYF. The full variable domain, in which reference TRBV5-6 and TRBJ2-7 provide the parts outside the CDR3, is DAGVTQSPTHLIKTRGQQVTLRCSPKSGHDTVSWYQQALGQGPQFIFQYYEEEERQRGNFPDRFSGHQFPNYSSELNVNALLLGDSALYLCASSVYRGEQYFGPGTRLTVT.

This clone turned up a few times. This rearrangement joins TRBV6-5 to TRBJ1-1; 9 bases map to TRBD1. Germline trimming cut 6 bases from V and 3 bases from J; bases unmatched to any gene: 5. The CDR3 contains 14 residues. Germline-derived CDR1 and CDR2 are MNHEY and SVGAGI. The CDR3 nucleotides read TGTGCCAGCAGGCTCACAGGGGGCGACACTGAAGCTTTCTTT. Translated: CASRLTGGDTEAFF.

The chain recombines TRBV5-6 with TRBJ2-1; D possibly corresponds to TRBD1 (5 bases). The germline V and J ends were trimmed by 0 bases and 8 bases, with 6 bases remaining between them. This CDR3 has 12 residues. CDR1 SGHDT and CDR2 YYEEEE come from the germline V gene. The CDR3 spells CASSLEGDEQFF. Written as DNA, the CDR3 is TGTGCCAGCAGCTTGGAAGGGGATGAGCAGTTCTTC.

The CDR3 here is CASSWTEETQYF. As DNA, the CDR3 is TGTGCCAGCAGCTGGACAGAAGAGACCCAGTACTTC. The chain couples TRBV11-2 to TRBJ2-5; possible D gene TRBD1, 6 bases. Between the trimmed V and J ends, which lost 4 bases and 3 bases, there was a span of 6 bases. Per the germline V gene, CDR1 is SGHAT and CDR2 is FQNNGV. This CDR3 contains 12 residues.

J is TRBJ1-2 and V is TRBV4-1, with a weak D call TRBD1 (6 bases). The V gene lost 4 bases and the J gene lost 4 bases, with 22 bases spanning the gap. Germline values: CDR1 MGHRA, CDR2 YSYEKL. The CDR3 contains 17 residues. CDR3 DNA: TGCGCCAGCAGCCCCCGTGGGGGGGCGACGTCAGGCTATGGCTACACCTTC. As protein: CASSPRGGATSGYGYTF.

This clone was counted a single time. J is TRBJ2-1 and V is TRBV27, with D perhaps TRBD1 (6 bases). The CDR3 loop spans 14 amino acids. Trimming took 6 bases from V and 6 from J, leaving 15 bases between them. Germline loops: CDR1 MNHEY, CDR2 SMNVEV (reference sequence). CDR3 amino acids: CASRALGGGNEQFF. The CDR3 DNA reads TGTGCCAGCAGAGCCCTAGGGGGTGGCAATGAGCAGTTCTTC.

This rearrangement joins TRBV28 to TRBJ2-7, with D perhaps matching TRBD2 (6 bases). This CDR3 has 15 residues. Germline V gives CDR1 MDHEN, CDR2 SYDVKM. The V and J ends lost 4 bases and 6 bases respectively, with 19 bases between them. CDR3 nucleotide sequence: TGTGCCAGCAGTTCCACGGGACTTCGTCTACGCGAGCAGTACTTC. It encodes CASSSTGLRLREQYF.

The V call is TRBV2, the J call TRBJ2-3; D perhaps matches TRBD2 (6 bases). The V gene lost 6 bases and the J gene lost 2 bases, with 12 bases spanning the gap. The CDR3 covers 14 residues. The V gene's germline CDR1 is SNHLY and CDR2 FYNNEI. The CDR3 sequence: CASRPTRNTDTQYF. Here the CDR3 DNA reads TGTGCCAGCAGACCGACTAGGAACACAGATACGCAGTATTTT.

This rearrangement joins TRBV5-1 to TRBJ2-2, with D perhaps TRBD1 (6 bases). Per the germline V gene, CDR1 is SGHRS and CDR2 is YFSETQ. The CDR3 is made up of 15 amino acids. V was pared by 5 bases and J by 3 bases, with 14 bases between. This chain's CDR3 is CASRGWTADTGELFF. In DNA, the CDR3 is TGCGCCAGCAGGGGTTGGACAGCGGACACCGGGGAGCTGTTTTTT.

The V call is TRBV6-5, the J call TRBJ1-2; D uncertain. Germline V gene sequence: CDR1 MNHEY, CDR2 SVGAGI. Trimming took 0 bases from V and 1 from J, leaving 9 bases between them. The CDR3 length is 15 residues. The CDR3 DNA is TGTGCCAGCAGTTACTCGATGCGGCTTAACTATGGCTACACCTTC. Translation: CASSYSMRLNYGYTF.

The chain has TRBV10-3 and TRBJ2-1, with D perhaps matching TRBD2 (6 bases). The ends were cut back, 7 bases at V and 0 bases at J, with 25 bases in the middle. The germline gives CDR1 ENHRY, CDR2 SYGVKD. This CDR3 contains 19 residues. CDR3: CAINTLLFTTGDSYNEQFF. The CDR3 nucleotides are TGTGCCATCAACACCTTATTATTTACTACGGGGGACTCCTACAATGAGCAGTTCTTC.

The gene calls are TRBV6-6 and TRBJ2-1; 7 bases align to TRBD2. Germline-derived CDR1 and CDR2 are MNHNY and SVGAGI (reference sequence). The CDR3 totals 14 residues. The ends lost 6 bases at V and 4 bases at J; junction bases unmatched: 6. In nucleotides, the CDR3 is TGTGCCAGCAGCCCTTCTAGCGGTTACAATGAGCAGTTCTTC. This gives the protein CASSPSSGYNEQFF.